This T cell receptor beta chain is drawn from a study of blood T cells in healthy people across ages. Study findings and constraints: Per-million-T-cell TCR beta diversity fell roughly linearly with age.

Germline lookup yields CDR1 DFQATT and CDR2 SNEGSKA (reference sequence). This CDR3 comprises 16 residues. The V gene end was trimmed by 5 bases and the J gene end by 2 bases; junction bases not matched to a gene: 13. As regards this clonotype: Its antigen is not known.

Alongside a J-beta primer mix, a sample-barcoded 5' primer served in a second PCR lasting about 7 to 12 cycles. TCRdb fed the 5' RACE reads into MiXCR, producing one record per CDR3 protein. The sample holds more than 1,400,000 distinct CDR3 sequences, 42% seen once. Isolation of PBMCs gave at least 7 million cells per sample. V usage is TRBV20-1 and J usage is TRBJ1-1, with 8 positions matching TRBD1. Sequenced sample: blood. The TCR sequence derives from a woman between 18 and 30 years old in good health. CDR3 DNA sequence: TGCAGTGCTCTCTACAGGGGGACGTTGCAAAACACTGAAGCTTTCTTT. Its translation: CSALYRGTLQNTEAFF.